The rows below give T cell receptor beta chains drawn from one sample of a study of cytomegalovirus exposure and HLA in healthy donors. TCRdb's copy holds only in-frame clones and misses some; the assay was immunoSEQ multiplex PCR. The sample carries about 75,000 clones, 70% to 85% recorded once. Sample: PBMCs. The receptors derive from a man in his 70s in good health and CMV-seropositive. Both conserved end residues are part of each CDR3. Each record gives: V gene, clone size, J gene, D gene, CDR3 protein, CDR3 DNA. D genes are given only for firm matches. The size field is filled for only some rows; it gives once, few, many or a size class.

V gene: TRBV7-9
clone size: .
J gene: TRBJ2-5
D gene: TRBD2
CDR3 protein: CASSLARGSGGAQETQYF
CDR3 DNA: TGTGCCAGCAGCTTAGCGCGGGGAAGCGGGGGGGCCCAAGAGACCCAGTACTTC

V gene: TRBV18
clone size: .
J gene: TRBJ2-7
D gene: TRBD1
CDR3 protein: CASSPLGQGLDEQYF
CDR3 DNA: TGTGCCAGCTCACCATTGGGACAGGGTCTCGACGAGCAGTACTTC

V gene: TRBV29-1
clone size: .
J gene: TRBJ2-5
D gene: .
CDR3 protein: CSVETAGQIRETQYF
CDR3 DNA: TGCAGCGTTGAAACAGCTGGACAGATTCGGGAGACCCAGTACTTC

V gene: TRBV6-5
clone size: .
J gene: TRBJ2-5
D gene: TRBD1
CDR3 protein: CASADTGGEETQYF
CDR3 DNA: TGTGCCAGCGCCGATACAGGGGGTGAAGAGACCCAGTACTTC

V gene: TRBV30
clone size: .
J gene: TRBJ2-5
D gene: TRBD2
CDR3 protein: CASGGLAGQETQYF
CDR3 DNA: TGTGCCTCCGGAGGACTAGCGGGACAAGAGACCCAGTACTTC

V gene: TRBV6-5
clone size: .
J gene: TRBJ1-2
D gene: TRBD1
CDR3 protein: CASSYDRDSYGYTF
CDR3 DNA: TGTGCCAGCAGTTATGACCGGGACAGCTATGGCTACACCTTC

V gene: TRBV5-1
clone size: .
J gene: TRBJ2-5
D gene: TRBD2
CDR3 protein: CASSPSVLAGGRETQYF
CDR3 DNA: TGCGCCAGCAGCCCGTCGGTCCTAGCGGGAGGTCGGGAGACCCAGTACTTC

V gene: TRBV29-1
clone size: .
J gene: TRBJ2-1
D gene: TRBD1
CDR3 protein: CSGRRTGVNEQFF
CDR3 DNA: TGCAGCGGCCGGAGGACAGGGGTCAATGAGCAGTTCTTC

V gene: TRBV5-1
clone size: once
J gene: TRBJ1-4
D gene: .
CDR3 protein: CASSFGDSGGEKLFF
CDR3 DNA: TGCGCCAGCAGCTTTGGGGACTCCGGCGGTGAAAAACTGTTTTTT

V gene: TRBV2
clone size: .
J gene: TRBJ2-4
D gene: .
CDR3 protein: CASNLRSLKNIQYF
CDR3 DNA: TGTGCCAGCAACCTACGGAGTCTTAAAAACATTCAGTACTTC

V gene: TRBV28
clone size: .
J gene: TRBJ1-1
D gene: .
CDR3 protein: CASSRGSGGNTEAFF
CDR3 DNA: TGTGCCAGCAGTCGGGGCAGCGGGGGGAACACTGAAGCTTTCTTT

V gene: TRBV28
clone size: .
J gene: TRBJ1-2
D gene: .
CDR3 protein: CASGGGTHYGYTF
CDR3 DNA: TGTGCCAGCGGGGGGGGAACGCACTATGGCTACACCTTC

V gene: TRBV4-1
clone size: .
J gene: TRBJ1-6
D gene: .
CDR3 protein: CASSQEGGDSYNSPLHF
CDR3 DNA: TGCGCCAGCAGCCAAGAGGGCGGGGACTCCTATAATTCACCCCTCCACTTT

V gene: TRBV25-1
clone size: .
J gene: TRBJ1-2
D gene: TRBD1
CDR3 protein: CASTSQGENYGYTF
CDR3 DNA: TGTGCCAGCACCTCCCAGGGGGAGAACTATGGCTACACCTTC

V gene: TRBV6-6
clone size: .
J gene: TRBJ1-5
D gene: .
CDR3 protein: CASRRGNQPQHF
CDR3 DNA: TGTGCCAGCAGAAGGGGGAATCAGCCCCAGCATTTT

V gene: TRBV21-1
clone size: .
J gene: TRBJ2-5
D gene: .
CDR3 protein: CASSIGKSDSLQETQYF
CDR3 DNA: TGTGCCAGCAGCATCGGGAAGTCGGACAGTCTCCAAGAGACCCAGTACTTC

V gene: TRBV14
clone size: .
J gene: TRBJ2-5
D gene: .
CDR3 protein: CASSRGLLTETQYF
CDR3 DNA: TGTGCCAGCAGCCGCGGACTTTTGACGGAGACCCAGTACTTC

V gene: TRBV7-9
clone size: .
J gene: TRBJ2-7
D gene: .
CDR3 protein: CASSLNAVAYEQYF
CDR3 DNA: TGTGCCAGCAGCTTAAACGCGGTCGCCTACGAGCAGTACTTC

V gene: TRBV23-1
clone size: .
J gene: TRBJ2-2
D gene: .
CDR3 protein: CASSRGDRGGELFF
CDR3 DNA: TGCGCCAGCAGTCGGGGGGACCGGGGCGGGGAGCTGTTTTTT

V gene: TRBV6-1
clone size: .
J gene: TRBJ2-3
D gene: TRBD1
CDR3 protein: CASSGRDRGTDTQYF
CDR3 DNA: TGTGCCAGCAGTGGCCGGGACAGGGGCACAGATACGCAGTATTTT

V gene: TRBV29-1
clone size: .
J gene: TRBJ2-7
D gene: TRBD1
CDR3 protein: CSAGTGTGGEQYF
CDR3 DNA: TGCAGCGCCGGAACCGGGACAGGGGGCGAGCAGTACTTC

V gene: TRBV18
clone size: .
J gene: TRBJ2-1
D gene: .
CDR3 protein: CASSPQEGLGAGDSYNEQFF
CDR3 DNA: TGTGCCAGCTCACCACAGGAGGGGCTGGGGGCGGGAGACTCCTACAATGAGCAGTTCTTC

V gene: TRBV29-1
clone size: .
J gene: TRBJ2-7
D gene: TRBD2
CDR3 protein: CSVEGSGRAEQYF
CDR3 DNA: TGCAGCGTTGAAGGAAGCGGGAGGGCCGAGCAGTACTTC

V gene: TRBV6-5
clone size: once
J gene: TRBJ1-2
D gene: TRBD1
CDR3 protein: CASSYPRGQGNYGYTF
CDR3 DNA: TGTGCCAGCAGTTATCCCCGCGGACAGGGTAACTATGGCTACACCTTC

V gene: TRBV20-1
clone size: .
J gene: TRBJ1-1
D gene: .
CDR3 protein: CSAARGTEAFF
CDR3 DNA: TGCAGTGCTGCACGGGGCACTGAAGCTTTCTTT

V gene: TRBV10-3
clone size: few
J gene: TRBJ1-1
D gene: TRBD1
CDR3 protein: CATVPGQGDPTEAFF
CDR3 DNA: TGTGCCACAGTACCGGGACAGGGAGACCCCACTGAAGCTTTCTTT

V gene: TRBV4-2
clone size: .
J gene: TRBJ2-7
D gene: .
CDR3 protein: CASSQDRQGGPHF
CDR3 DNA: TGTGCCAGCAGCCAAGATAGGCAGGGAGGTCCTCACTTC

V gene: TRBV5-6
clone size: once
J gene: TRBJ2-1
D gene: .
CDR3 protein: CASSSVAPQGYSEQFF
CDR3 DNA: TGTGCCAGCAGTTCCGTAGCACCGCAGGGCTATAGTGAGCAGTTCTTC

V gene: TRBV19
clone size: .
J gene: TRBJ1-6
D gene: TRBD1
CDR3 protein: CASSSGQAYNSPLHF
CDR3 DNA: TGTGCCAGTAGTTCGGGACAGGCATATAATTCACCCCTCCACTTT

V gene: TRBV13
clone size: .
J gene: TRBJ2-5
D gene: .
CDR3 protein: CASSFQRPPGTQYF
CDR3 DNA: TGTGCCAGCAGCTTTCAGCGGCCCCCAGGGACCCAGTACTTC

V gene: TRBV4-1
clone size: few
J gene: TRBJ1-2
D gene: .
CDR3 protein: CASSQVWTDGGYTF
CDR3 DNA: TGCGCCAGCAGCCAAGTTTGGACAGACGGTGGCTACACCTTC

V gene: TRBV14
clone size: few
J gene: TRBJ2-5
D gene: .
CDR3 protein: CASSQDFGTPTETQYF
CDR3 DNA: TGTGCCAGCAGCCAAGATTTTGGGACACCTACGGAGACCCAGTACTTC

V gene: TRBV4-1
clone size: .
J gene: TRBJ1-2
D gene: .
CDR3 protein: CASSQPSSPGYGYTF
CDR3 DNA: TGCGCCAGCAGCCAACCCTCCTCACCGGGCTATGGCTACACCTTC

V gene: TRBV4-1
clone size: few
J gene: TRBJ1-1
D gene: .
CDR3 protein: CASSQAPEGSTRAFF
CDR3 DNA: TGCGCCAGCAGCCAAGCACCCGAAGGCTCCACGCGGGCTTTCTTT

V gene: TRBV5-1
clone size: few
J gene: TRBJ2-1
D gene: .
CDR3 protein: CASSLLGEPYNEQFF
CDR3 DNA: TGCGCCAGCAGCTTGTTGGGAGAGCCTTACAATGAGCAGTTCTTC

V gene: TRBV4-1
clone size: .
J gene: TRBJ2-7
D gene: TRBD1
CDR3 protein: CASSQRTGNSLDYEQYF
CDR3 DNA: TGCGCCAGCAGCCAAAGGACAGGGAATAGTCTGGACTACGAGCAGTACTTC

V gene: TRBV6-6
clone size: .
J gene: TRBJ1-4
D gene: TRBD1
CDR3 protein: CASSLTGGELFF
CDR3 DNA: TGTGCCAGCAGTTTAACAGGGGGGGAACTGTTTTTT

V gene: TRBV11-2
clone size: .
J gene: TRBJ2-5
D gene: TRBD1
CDR3 protein: CASSLTVRGETQYF
CDR3 DNA: TGTGCCAGCAGCTTAACCGTCAGGGGGGAGACCCAGTACTTC

V gene: TRBV11-3
clone size: .
J gene: TRBJ2-2
D gene: TRBD1
CDR3 protein: CASSPGTANTGELFF
CDR3 DNA: TGTGCCAGCAGCCCGGGGACAGCGAACACCGGGGAGCTGTTTTTT

V gene: TRBV6-1
clone size: .
J gene: TRBJ2-7
D gene: TRBD1
CDR3 protein: CASSEGTGGYEQYF
CDR3 DNA: TGTGCCAGCAGTGAAGGGACAGGGGGGTACGAGCAGTACTTC

V gene: TRBV4-1
clone size: .
J gene: TRBJ1-5
D gene: .
CDR3 protein: CASSQDGQKPQHF
CDR3 DNA: TGCGCCAGCAGCCAAGATGGGCAAAAGCCCCAGCATTTT

V gene: TRBV7-6
clone size: .
J gene: TRBJ2-1
D gene: TRBD2
CDR3 protein: CASSSKGLAGNNEQFF
CDR3 DNA: TGTGCCAGCAGCTCAAAGGGACTAGCGGGCAACAATGAGCAGTTCTTC

V gene: TRBV6-5
clone size: .
J gene: TRBJ1-2
D gene: TRBD1
CDR3 protein: CASSYSNRGGIGGYTF
CDR3 DNA: TGTGCCAGCAGTTACTCCAACAGGGGTGGTATCGGTGGCTACACCTTC

V gene: TRBV5-1
clone size: .
J gene: TRBJ2-7
D gene: TRBD1
CDR3 protein: CASRSATGSYEQYF
CDR3 DNA: TGCGCCAGCAGATCTGCGACAGGGTCCTACGAGCAGTACTTC

V gene: TRBV9
clone size: .
J gene: TRBJ2-6
D gene: .
CDR3 protein: CASSVGGPPISGANVLTF
CDR3 DNA: TGTGCCAGCAGCGTAGGAGGGCCTCCTATCTCTGGGGCCAACGTCCTGACTTTC

V gene: TRBV6-5
clone size: .
J gene: TRBJ2-2
D gene: .
CDR3 protein: CASSYSGGPTGELFF
CDR3 DNA: TGTGCCAGCAGTTACTCAGGGGGACCCACCGGGGAGCTGTTTTTT

V gene: TRBV5-1
clone size: .
J gene: TRBJ2-2
D gene: .
CDR3 protein: CASTGLGTGELFF
CDR3 DNA: TGCGCCAGTACAGGGTTGGGCACCGGGGAGCTGTTTTTT

V gene: TRBV27
clone size: .
J gene: TRBJ2-1
D gene: .
CDR3 protein: CASSLGTAPRKFF
CDR3 DNA: TGTGCCAGCAGTTTAGGGACTGCCCCTAGGAAGTTCTTC

V gene: TRBV27
clone size: .
J gene: TRBJ1-1
D gene: TRBD1
CDR3 protein: CASPKQGLNTEAFF
CDR3 DNA: TGTGCCAGCCCCAAACAGGGGCTTAACACTGAAGCTTTCTTT

V gene: TRBV5-8
clone size: .
J gene: TRBJ2-2
D gene: TRBD2
CDR3 protein: CASSRPETSGGNTGELFF
CDR3 DNA: TGTGCCAGCAGCCGACCCGAGACTAGCGGGGGAAACACCGGGGAGCTGTTTTTT